What follows is one T cell receptor beta chain and its context. The sample originates from a study of blood T cell repertoires in COVID-19. As for the study in general: The study drew acute and convalescent COVID-19 samples from the United States, Italy and Spain. T cells, B-cell-depleted T cells, or PBMCs supplied cDNA or gDNA.

Methods used by the authors: Using reference gene primer amplification, nucleated cell counts were estimated. Some clones are missing from TCRdb's copy, which holds only in-frame ones; the method was immunoSEQ multiplex PCR. V, J and clone size derive from that table, while D and trimming were established from the DNA sequence. This sample yields around 100,000 clones, of which 65% to 85% are seen a single time; around 1.5% belongs to the top ten. This CDR3 contains 17 residues. Looked up from germline, CDR1 is MNHNS and CDR2 is SASEGT. V gave up 4 bases and J gave up 5 bases; unmatched junction bases: 11.

Sequenced material: peripheral blood. The gene calls are TRBV6-1 and TRBJ1-5; 10 nucleotides align to TRBD1. The TCR was taken from a man aged 50 to 59 with acute or convalescent COVID-19. The CDR3, as DNA: TGTGCCAGCAGTGTACTGGGAACGGGACAGGGGTATCAGCCCCAGCATTTT. This sequence encodes CASSVLGTGQGYQPQHF.